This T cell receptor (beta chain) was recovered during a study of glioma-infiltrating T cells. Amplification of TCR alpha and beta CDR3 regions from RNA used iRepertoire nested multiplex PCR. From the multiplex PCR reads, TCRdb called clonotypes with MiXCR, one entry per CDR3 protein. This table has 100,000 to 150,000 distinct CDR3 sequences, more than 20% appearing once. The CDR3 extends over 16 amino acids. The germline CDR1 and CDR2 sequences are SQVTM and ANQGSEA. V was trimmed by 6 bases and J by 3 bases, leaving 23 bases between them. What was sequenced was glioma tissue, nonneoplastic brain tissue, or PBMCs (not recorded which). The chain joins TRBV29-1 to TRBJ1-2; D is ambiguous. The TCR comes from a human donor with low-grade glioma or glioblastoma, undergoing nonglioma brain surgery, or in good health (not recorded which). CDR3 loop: CSVASGGGVSYYGYTF. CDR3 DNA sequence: TGCAGCGTCGCCTCCGGCGGTGGGGTTTCTTACTATGGCTACACCTTC.